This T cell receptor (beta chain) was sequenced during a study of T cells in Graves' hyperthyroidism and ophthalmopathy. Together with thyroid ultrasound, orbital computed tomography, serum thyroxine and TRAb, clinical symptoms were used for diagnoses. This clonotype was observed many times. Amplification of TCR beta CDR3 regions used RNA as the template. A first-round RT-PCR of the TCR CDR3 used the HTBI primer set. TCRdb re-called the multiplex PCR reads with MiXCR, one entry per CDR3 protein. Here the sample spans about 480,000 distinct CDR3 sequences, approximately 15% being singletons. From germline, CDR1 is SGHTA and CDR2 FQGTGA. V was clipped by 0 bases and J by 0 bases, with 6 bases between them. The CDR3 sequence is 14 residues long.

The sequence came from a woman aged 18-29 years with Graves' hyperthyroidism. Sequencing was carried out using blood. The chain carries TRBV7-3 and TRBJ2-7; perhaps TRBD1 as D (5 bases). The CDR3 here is CASSLTDSSYEQYF. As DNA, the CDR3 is TGTGCCAGCAGCTTAACTGACAGCTCCTACGAGCAGTACTTC.